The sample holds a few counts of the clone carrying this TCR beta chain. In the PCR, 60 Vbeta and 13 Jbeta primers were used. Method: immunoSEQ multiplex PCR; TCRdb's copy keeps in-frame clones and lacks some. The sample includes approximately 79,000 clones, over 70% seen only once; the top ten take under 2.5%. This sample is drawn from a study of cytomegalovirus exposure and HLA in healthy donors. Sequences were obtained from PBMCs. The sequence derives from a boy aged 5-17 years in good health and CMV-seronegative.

The CDR3 spells CASSDRGGTEAFF. DNA of the CDR3: TGTGCCAGCAGCGACAGGGGTGGCACTGAAGCTTTCTTT. The chain employs TRBV9 and TRBJ1-1, with 7 bases lining up with TRBD1. CDR1 and CDR2 from the germline V gene are SGDLS and YYNGEE. The V and J ends lost 3 bases and 4 bases, in that order; junction bases with no gene match: 3. The CDR3 has 13 amino acids. The full variable domain, completed using reference TRBV9 and TRBJ1-1, is DSGVTQTPKHLITATGQRVTLRCSPRSGDLSVYWYQQSLDQGLQFLIQYYNGEERAKGNILERFSAQQFPDLHSELNLSSLELGDSALYFCASSDRGGTEAFFGQGTRLTVV.